One sample yielded the 32 T cell receptor beta chains listed below, sequenced in a study of type 1 regulatory T cells (dated by TCRdb to the early 2020s). The sequencer was an Illumina MiSeq. TCRdb applied fastp at Q25 and MiXCR to the public reads, then kept only in-frame beta chains. Entries that share a CDR3 protein sequence are merged under the most common genes and DNA. This sample lists about 65,000 distinct CDR3 sequences; around 49% were detected once. The leading ten clones occupy roughly 2.2% of the sample. Their antigen targets remain unknown. The sequencing sample was made of cultured non-Tr1 T cells, either the whole culture or a sorted T cell fraction (not recorded which). Reading the label with the study, this specimen's cell subset or site is: non-Tr1 population from the T-allo10 product. The origin of the receptors is a human donor in good health.

This clonotype was counted between two and nine times. This rearrangement joins TRBV20-1 to TRBJ1-1; D call uncertain. There are 12 residues in the CDR3. V lost 4 bases and J 1 base, leaving 7 bases between the germline ends. Germline CDR1 is DFQATT and CDR2 is SNEGSKA (reference sequence). DNA for the CDR3: TGCAGTGCTATCCCCGAGAACACTGAAGCTTTCTTT. Translation gives CSAIPENTEAFF.

This clonotype was counted a few times. The chain employs TRBV6-5 and TRBJ1-5; D call uncertain. Germline V gene sequence: CDR1 MNHEY, CDR2 SVGAGI. The CDR3 sequence is 14 residues long. Trimming left V 2 bases short and J 9 bases short, with 14 bases between. DNA for the CDR3: TGTGCCAGCAGTTACACGCCTCCCCCAGGGCCCCAGCATTTT. Its protein is CASSYTPPPGPQHF.

The gene calls are TRBV29-1 and TRBJ2-3; D not resolved. Germline assignment: CDR1 SQVTM and CDR2 ANQGSEA. V lost 7 bases to trimming and J lost 6 bases, with 14 bases between them. This CDR3 spans 12 amino acids. CDR3 loop: CSAILLGDTQYF. The DNA for the CDR3 is TGCAGCGCGATACTCCTGGGGGATACGCAGTATTTT.

This clonotype is deemed medium-sized (0.01 to 0.1%). The rearrangement links TRBV20-1 to TRBJ2-5; TRBD2 matches 9 bases. The CDR3 sequence is 15 residues long. The trim removed 4 bases at V and 1 base at J, leaving 7 bases unmatched. The germline V gene has CDR1 DFQATT and CDR2 SNEGSKA (reference sequence). This CDR3 reads CSATSGAPGQETQYF. The CDR3 nucleotides read TGCAGTGCTACTAGCGGGGCTCCCGGCCAAGAGACCCAGTACTTC.

J is TRBJ2-2 and V is TRBV28; 11 positions agree with TRBD1. The ends lost 3 bases at V and 6 bases at J; junction bases unmatched: 3. The CDR3 contains 15 residues. Per the germline V gene, CDR1 is MDHEN and CDR2 is SYDVKM. CDR3 sequence reads: CASSFGQGAAGELFF. Written as DNA, the CDR3 is TGTGCCAGCAGTTTCGGACAGGGGGCAGCCGGGGAGCTGTTTTTT.

The gene calls are TRBV4-3 and TRBJ2-2; TRBD2 aligns across 11 bases. The V segment lost 0 bases and the J segment 4 bases; nucleotides outside the gene matches: 4. CDR1 is LGHNA, CDR2 YSLEER, per germline. The CDR3 is 17 amino acids. CDR3 in DNA: TGCGCCAGCAGCCAAGATCCTAGCGGGGGGTTCACCGGGGAGCTGTTTTTT. It codes for CASSQDPSGGFTGELFF.

The V and J genes are TRBV29-1 and TRBJ1-2, with TRBD1 identical over 9 bases. CDR1 and CDR2 from the germline V gene are SQVTM and ANQGSEA. The CDR3 covers 13 residues. After removal of 6 bases from V and 2 bases from J, the junction contained 4 bases not matched to a gene. CDR3 nucleotides: TGCAGCGTCGCCGGGACAGGGAACTATGGCTACACCTTC. Encoded protein: CSVAGTGNYGYTF. The complete variable domain, with remaining parts taken from reference TRBV29-1 and TRBJ1-2, reads SAVISQKPSRDICQRGTSLTIQCQVDSQVTMMFWYRQQPGQSLTLIATANQGSEATYESGFVIDKFPISRPNLTFSTLTVSNMSPEDSSIYLCSVAGTGNYGYTFGSGTRLTVV.

The CDR3, as DNA: TGTGCCAGCAGCCCCTCGGGGGTGTATGCTTTCTTT. Amino acid sequence: CASSPSGVYAFF. The rearrangement links TRBV27 to TRBJ1-1, with a tentative D call TRBD1 (5 bases). The length of the CDR3 is 12 residues. V was pared by 6 bases and J by 11 bases, with 16 bases between. Per the germline V gene, CDR1 is MNHEY and CDR2 is SMNVEV (reference sequence).

The rearrangement uses TRBV7-2 and TRBJ2-5; D uncertain. Germline assignment: CDR1 SGHTA and CDR2 FQGNSA. CDR3 length: 12 amino acids. The V and J ends lost 1 base and 7 bases respectively, with 7 bases between them. The chain's CDR3 is CASSLVDGTQYF. The CDR3 DNA reads TGTGCCAGCAGCTTAGTGGATGGGACCCAGTACTTC.

The rearrangement links TRBV20-1 to TRBJ1-1, with a weak D call TRBD1 (6 bases). Per the germline V gene, CDR1 is DFQATT and CDR2 is SNEGSKA (reference sequence). This CDR3 contains 14 residues. Between the trimmed V and J ends, which lost 7 bases and 1 base, there was a span of 16 bases. The CDR3 protein is CSGEGGLRNTEAFF. The CDR3 DNA reads as TGCAGTGGGGAAGGGGGGCTAAGGAACACTGAAGCTTTCTTT.

The table lists this clonotype with a count of one. The chain couples TRBV6-1 to TRBJ1-5, with D unclear. The CDR3 runs to 15 residues. The germline V gene encodes CDR1 MNHNS and CDR2 SASEGT. V was cut by 3 bases and J by 0 bases, with 9 bases left in between. CDR3 in amino acids: CASSESWGSNQPQHF. CDR3 bases: TGTGCCAGCAGTGAGAGTTGGGGTAGCAATCAGCCCCAGCATTTT.

This clonotype was detected only a few times. The CDR3 region is CASSPSGVTGYTF. The CDR3 coding sequence is TGTGCCAGCAGCCCTAGCGGGGTTACGGGCTACACCTTC. The genes are TRBV7-2 and TRBJ1-2; D is ambiguous. CDR3 size: 13 residues. Germline V gene data show CDR1 as SGHTA and CDR2 as FQGNSA. The V end was cut by 5 bases, the J end by 8 bases, with 15 bases between.

V and J are TRBV6-2 or TRBV6-3 and TRBJ1-5; D call uncertain. Germline CDR1 is MNHEY and CDR2 is SVGEGT. The CDR3 extends over 15 amino acids. Trimming took off 4 bases at V and 0 bases at J, with 10 bases between the two ends. The CDR3: CASSSKGYSNQPQHF. The CDR3 nucleotides are TGTGCCAGCAGTTCCAAGGGTTATAGCAATCAGCCCCAGCATTTT.

This clonotype showed up just once. V gene TRBV7-2 combines with J gene TRBJ1-6; no clear D. CDR1 and CDR2 (germline): SGHTA, FQGNSA. V gave up 1 base and J gave up 13 bases, with 11 bases separating them. The CDR3 extends over 13 amino acids. The DNA of the CDR3 is TGTGCCAGCAGCTTAGATCCCCAAATGCCCCTCCACTTT. Residues: CASSLDPQMPLHF.

The CDR3: CASSTGDANTGELFF. The CDR3 coding sequence is TGCGCCAGCAGCACTGGGGACGCGAACACCGGGGAGCTGTTTTTT. The chain joins TRBV5-1 to TRBJ2-2; D assignment may be TRBD1 or TRBD2 (5 bases each). Germline lookup yields CDR1 SGHRS and CDR2 YFSETQ. There are 15 residues in the CDR3. V was cut by 4 bases and J by 0 bases, with 10 bases left in between.

The V and J genes are TRBV5-1 and TRBJ2-1; 7 bases fit TRBD2. After removal of 0 bases from V and 10 bases from J, the junction contained 13 bases not matched to a gene. This CDR3 comprises 16 residues. Germline-derived CDR1 and CDR2 are SGHRS and YFSETQ. CDR3 bases: TGCGCCAGCAGCTTGGAGGCAGCGGGGCCCCTTAGCGAGCAGTTCTTC. Amino acids: CASSLEAAGPLSEQFF. Full variable domain (rest looked up from reference TRBV5-1 and TRBJ2-1): KAGVTQTPRYLIKTRGQQVTLSCSPISGHRSVSWYQQTPGQGLQFLFEYFSETQRNKGNFPGRFSGRQFSNSRSEMNVSTLELGDSALYLCASSLEAAGPLSEQFFGPGTRLTVL.

This clonotype was counted a single time. This rearrangement joins TRBV6-5 to TRBJ1-2, with no clear D. CDR1 is MNHEY, CDR2 SVGAGI, per germline. The CDR3 runs 13 residues. V was shortened by 6 bases and J by 2 bases, with 10 bases between the two germline ends. The chain's CDR3 is CASSPIGNYGYTF. In nucleotides, the CDR3 is TGTGCCAGCAGCCCTATCGGGAACTATGGCTACACCTTC.

The V gene is TRBV5-1, the J gene TRBJ1-1; D is perhaps TRBD1 (5 bases). Germline CDR1 SGHRS, CDR2 YFSETQ. V gave up 0 bases and J gave up 2 bases, with 14 bases separating them. This CDR3 is 16 amino acids long. DNA for the CDR3: TGCGCCAGCAGCTTGGGACCCGGGGGAGCAAACACTGAAGCTTTCTTT. Protein: CASSLGPGGANTEAFF.

The chain joins TRBV30 to TRBJ2-7; either TRBD1 or TRBD2 may fit D (5 bases each). Trimming left V 2 bases short and J 6 bases short, with 11 bases between. Germline loops: CDR1 GTSNPN, CDR2 SVGIG (reference sequence). This CDR3 is 12 amino acids long. In DNA, the CDR3 is TGTGCCTGGAGTCGGGGCAGGGCCGAGCAGTACTTC. It encodes CAWSRGRAEQYF.

The chain combines TRBV12-3 or TRBV12-4 with TRBJ1-1; 7 nucleotides match TRBD1. The CDR3 length is 15 residues. Trimming removed 5 bases from V and 1 base from J; junction bases left unmatched: 7. DNA for the CDR3: TGTGCCAGCAGTCGGGACAGCATTCCGAACACTGAAGCTTTCTTT. It specifies CASSRDSIPNTEAFF.

The chain combines TRBV9 with TRBJ2-2, with 9 bases matching TRBD2. There are 15 residues in the CDR3. Per the germline V gene, CDR1 is SGDLS and CDR2 is YYNGEE. The junction had 6 bases not matched to a gene; V was cut back by 0 bases and J by 9 bases. CDR3 region: CASSVGGGGPRELFF. The CDR3 bases are TGTGCCAGCAGCGTAGGCGGGGGGGGCCCCAGGGAGCTGTTTTTT.

This clonotype has a handful of counts. The chain combines TRBV28 with TRBJ1-5; D is undetermined. The CDR3 is made up of 16 amino acids. Germline-derived CDR1 and CDR2 are MDHEN and SYDVKM. Trimming pared 3 bases from V and 2 bases from J, leaving 14 bases between. DNA for the CDR3: TGTGCCAGCAGTTTCGGAGGGAGGGTTGGCAATCAGCCCCAGCATTTT. Translation gives CASSFGGRVGNQPQHF.

Only a few counts were recorded for this clonotype. The CDR3 region is CAWSVSGRAGNTIYF. The CDR3 bases are TGTGCCTGGAGTGTAAGCGGCAGGGCTGGAAACACCATATATTTT. The chain links TRBV30 to TRBJ1-3, with D possibly being TRBD1 (5 bases). V was clipped by 0 bases and J by 2 bases, with 11 bases between them. CDR1 GTSNPN and CDR2 SVGIG come from the germline V gene (reference sequence). CDR3 size: 15 residues.

V usage is TRBV5-4 and J usage is TRBJ2-2; maybe TRBD2 (6 bases). The germline V gene has CDR1 SGHNT and CDR2 YYREEE (reference sequence). The CDR3 consists of 17 residues. V was trimmed by 5 bases and J by 5 bases, leaving 22 bases between them. CDR3 nucleotide sequence: TGTGCCAGCAGTTCCTTGGCGGGGACTTCCTTTACCGGGGAGCTGTTTTTT. Translation: CASSSLAGTSFTGELFF.

The chain couples TRBV5-1 to TRBJ2-3; 7 nucleotides line up with TRBD1. Germline CDR1 SGHRS, CDR2 YFSETQ. The J segment lost 4 bases and the V segment lost 0 bases, leaving 5 bases of the junction unmatched. The CDR3 has 15 residues. CDR3 nucleotide sequence: TGCGCCAGCAGCTTGGCTAAGGGGGCCGCAGATACGCAGTATTTT. This translates into CASSLAKGAADTQYF.

The rearrangement joins TRBV2 to TRBJ1-1; 8 bases fit TRBD1. CDR1 SNHLY and CDR2 FYNNEI come from the germline V gene. The CDR3 spans 16 residues. V was clipped by 5 bases and J by 1 base; unmatched bases: 9. The CDR3 DNA reads as TGTGCCAGCAGTCGAAGCGGACAGGGAGGGAACACTGAAGCTTTCTTT. Encoded protein: CASSRSGQGGNTEAFF.

The chain joins TRBV5-1 to TRBJ2-1; no definite D call. CDR3 length: 14 residues. V gave up 4 bases and J gave up 6 bases, with 14 bases separating them. Germline assignment: CDR1 SGHRS and CDR2 YFSETQ. The CDR3 bases are TGCGCCAGCAGCCCCTTTCACCCAGCCAATGAGCAGTTCTTC. Encoded protein: CASSPFHPANEQFF.

This clonotype came up a few times. The chain combines TRBV7-2 with TRBJ1-1; D is perhaps TRBD1 (5 bases). Germline V gives CDR1 SGHTA, CDR2 FQGNSA. This CDR3 comprises 12 residues. With 5 bases removed from V and 5 bases from J, the gap between germline ends came to 9 bases. CDR3 in amino acids: CASSLYRTEAFF. The DNA for the CDR3 is TGTGCCAGCAGCCTCTACAGGACTGAAGCTTTCTTT.

The chain combines TRBV24-1 with TRBJ2-3, with D uncertain. The CDR3 totals 14 residues. V shed 1 base and J shed 0 bases, with 4 bases lying between them. Germline lookup yields CDR1 KGHDR and CDR2 SFDVKD. CDR3 nucleotide sequence: TGTGCCACCAGTGATTTTAGAAGCACAGATACGCAGTATTTT. Translation gives CATSDFRSTDTQYF.

The chain employs TRBV12-3 or TRBV12-4 and TRBJ1-5, with 7 bases aligning to TRBD1. This CDR3 spans 15 amino acids. With V trimmed by 7 bases and J by 1 base, 7 bases remained unmatched. The CDR3 DNA reads as TGTGCCAGCACCGTGACAGGGTTAAGCAATCAGCCCCAGCATTTT. This sequence encodes CASTVTGLSNQPQHF.

This clonotype was found a few times. The chain employs TRBV19 and TRBJ2-1, with D possibly being TRBD2 (7 bases). V was shortened by 2 bases and J by 12 bases, with 11 bases between the two germline ends. The CDR3 consists of 12 residues. Germline lookup yields CDR1 LNHDA and CDR2 SQIVND (reference sequence). In nucleotides, the CDR3 is TGTGCCAGTAGTATACTAGGGGGGGGGCAGTTCTTC. Protein: CASSILGGGQFF.

The chain has TRBV27 and TRBJ2-6; TRBD2 agrees at 7 bases. Germline CDR1 MNHEY, CDR2 SMNVEV (reference sequence). This CDR3 is built from 18 residues. V shed 0 bases, J shed 1 base, and the junction held 6 bases outside the gene matches. Written as DNA, the CDR3 is TGTGCCAGCAGTTTATCGAGAGTCGGGGGGTCTGGGGCCAACGTCCTGACTTTC. It yields the protein CASSLSRVGGSGANVLTF.